This TCR beta chain was sequenced in a study of tumor and adjacent non-tumor tissue in lung cancer. The library came from three nested PCR rounds adapted from ARM-PCR protocols. TCRdb reprocessed the multiplex PCR reads via MiXCR and lists one record per CDR3 protein. Of almost 75,000 distinct CDR3 sequences listed, around 70% are singletons. Study-wide points: TCR diversity was significantly greater in tumor than normal lung tissue. Normal lung showed higher cumulative top 100 clone frequency than tumor.

The CDR3 is 16 amino acids. CDR1 is SGHVS and CDR2 is FQNEAQ in the germline V gene. J was trimmed by 1 base and V by 3 bases; bases with no gene match: 5. This clonotype was seen repeatedly, ten times or more. As yet, its antigen is unknown. RNA was extracted from bulk tissue without any cell sorting. The normal lung tissue was taken more than 3 cm from the tumor edge. Sequencing used distant non-tumor lung tissue. The receptor's source is a woman between 45 and 60 years old with non-small cell lung cancer. This chain uses TRBV7-8 with TRBJ2-2, with 7 positions matching TRBD1. CDR3 in amino acids: CASSFQGQVNTGELFF. The CDR3, as DNA: TGTGCCAGCAGCTTTCAAGGACAGGTGAACACCGGGGAGCTGTTTTTT.